Shown below are 14 T cell receptor beta chains from a single sample sequenced in a study of T cells in localized non-small cell lung cancer (dated by TCRdb to 2020 to 2022). The library relied on the immunoSEQ multiplex PCR assay. TCRdb took this table from immuneACCESS and kept in-frame rearrangements with V and J called. Such tables lack part of the clones; where checked against another copy, unresolved V genes explain under half of the gap, and the rest is unexplained. This sample comprises 35,000 or so clones, around 85% of them detected only once. Clones ranked in the top ten supply 6.5% to 9% of the sample. This specimen consisted of peripheral blood, obtained before any cancer treatment. Receptor source: a woman aged 40 to 75 with stage I lung adenocarcinoma.

The rearrangement links TRBV2 to TRBJ1-5; 10 bases map to TRBD1. CDR1 is SNHLY, CDR2 FYNNEI, per germline. V was clipped by 6 bases and J by 6 bases; unmatched bases: 2. CDR3 length: 13 amino acids. The chain's CDR3 is CASSWTGGQPQHF. The CDR3 region has the DNA TGTGCCAGCAGCTGGACAGGGGGTCAGCCCCAGCATTTT.

The DNA for the CDR3 is TGTGCCAGCAGCTTGGATCCGGATTCTGGAAACACCATATATTTT. It is translated as CASSLDPDSGNTIYF. The chain links TRBV5-5 to TRBJ1-3; D is unresolved. Germline CDR1 and CDR2: SGHKS and YYEKEE (reference sequence). Trimming cost V 0 bases and J 1 base, with 8 bases left between them. The CDR3 loop spans 15 amino acids.

The J gene is TRBJ2-7, the V gene TRBV7-2; weak D call: TRBD1 (5 bases). The CDR3 contains 12 residues. V was pared by 3 bases and J by 12 bases, with 15 bases between. Germline V lookup: CDR1 SGHTA, CDR2 FQGNSA. CDR3 residues: CASSFDTPRVYF. DNA of the CDR3: TGTGCCAGCAGCTTCGACACTCCCAGGGTGTACTTC.

The chain links TRBV5-5 to TRBJ2-1; 8 positions match TRBD2. CDR1 and CDR2 (germline): SGHKS, YYEKEE (reference sequence). The CDR3 consists of 15 residues. J lost 1 base, V lost 3 bases, and 3 bases had no gene match. The CDR3 loop is CASSYGGGSYNEQFF. The CDR3 nucleotides are TGTGCCAGCAGCTATGGCGGGGGGTCCTACAATGAGCAGTTCTTC.

This chain uses TRBV19 with TRBJ2-3; D is possibly TRBD1 or TRBD2 (5 bases each). Trimming took off 5 bases at V and 5 bases at J, with 11 bases between the two ends. The length of the CDR3 is 13 residues. Looked up from germline, CDR1 is LNHDA and CDR2 is SQIVND (reference sequence). The CDR3 DNA is TGTGCCAGTAGTTCCCGGGACGTAGATACGCAGTATTTT. It translates to CASSSRDVDTQYF.

The chain couples TRBV5-6 to TRBJ1-5; 7 bases match TRBD1. J lost 6 bases, V lost 3 bases, and 18 bases had no gene match. Germline assignment: CDR1 SGHDT and CDR2 YYEEEE. The length of the CDR3 is 18 residues. For the CDR3, the DNA is TGTGCCAGCAGCTCGAACTGGGACAGAGCAGGGCTCGGTCAGCCCCAGCATTTT. It specifies CASSSNWDRAGLGQPQHF.

The chain joins TRBV9 to TRBJ1-2; 10 nucleotides line up with TRBD1. Germline V gene sequence: CDR1 SGDLS, CDR2 YYNGEE. The trim removed 0 bases at V and 6 bases at J, leaving 8 bases unmatched. There are 16 residues in the CDR3. This CDR3 is CASSVAGTGALNGYTF. For the CDR3, the DNA is TGTGCCAGCAGCGTAGCCGGGACAGGGGCCTTAAATGGCTACACCTTC.

In this sample, this clone turned up once. The rearrangement links TRBV28 to TRBJ2-2; either TRBD1 or TRBD2 may supply D (5 bases each). V was shortened by 6 bases and J by 6 bases, with 8 bases between the two germline ends. This CDR3 has 12 residues. Looked up from germline, CDR1 is MDHEN and CDR2 is SYDVKM. The CDR3 reads CASRGDPGELFF. The CDR3 DNA reads TGTGCCAGCAGGGGGGACCCCGGGGAGCTGTTTTTT.

This clone was detected a few times. V and J are TRBV27 and TRBJ1-5, with D perhaps matching TRBD1 (6 bases). V was shortened by 5 bases and J by 6 bases, with 17 bases between the two germline ends. Germline lookup yields CDR1 MNHEY and CDR2 SMNVEV (reference sequence). This CDR3 is built from 15 residues. CDR3 coding DNA: TGTGCCAGCAGTGGAGGGGGAACCCTTTTTCAGCCCCAGCATTTT. This codes for CASSGGGTLFQPQHF.

This clone was seen just once. The chain links TRBV18 to TRBJ1-1; D gene ambiguous. The ends were cut back, 4 bases at V and 1 base at J, with 7 bases in the middle. CDR1 and CDR2 (germline): KGHSH, LQKENI. The CDR3 is 13 residues long. CDR3 region: CASSQLTNTEAFF. The CDR3 DNA is TGTGCCAGCTCACAACTGACGAACACTGAAGCTTTCTTT.

This clone was picked up one time. The V gene is TRBV4-1, the J gene TRBJ1-2, with D possibly TRBD1 on 6 matching bases. Trimming removed 2 bases at V and 4 bases at J, with 11 bases between. Germline CDR1 MGHRA, CDR2 YSYEKL. The CDR3 covers 14 residues. The CDR3 coding sequence is TGCGCCAGCAGCCAATCTCAGACAGGCTATGGCTACACCTTC. This translates into CASSQSQTGYGYTF.

The J gene is TRBJ1-1, the V gene TRBV6-6; D perhaps matches TRBD1 (6 bases). Germline V gene data show CDR1 as MNHNY and CDR2 as SVGAGI (reference sequence). Trimming cost V 7 bases and J 4 bases, with 13 bases left between them. This CDR3 comprises 13 residues. The CDR3: CASTPGAGTEAFF. The CDR3 region has the DNA TGTGCCAGCACCCCAGGGGCCGGCACTGAAGCTTTCTTT.

The rearrangement uses TRBV4-1 and TRBJ2-5; D is unresolved. CDR1 and CDR2 (germline): MGHRA, YSYEKL. The CDR3 has 15 amino acids. V was clipped by 0 bases and J by 1 base, with 9 bases between them. The DNA for the CDR3 is TGCGCCAGCAGCCAAGAGTGGCTACCCCAAGAGACCCAGTACTTC. It translates to CASSQEWLPQETQYF.

J is TRBJ1-6 and V is TRBV6-5; D remains ambiguous. CDR3 length equals 13 residues. The germline V gene encodes CDR1 MNHEY and CDR2 SVGAGI. V lost 2 bases and J lost 7, with 6 bases in between. The CDR3 spells CASSYEVNSPLHF. In DNA, the CDR3 is TGTGCCAGCAGTTACGAGGTCAATTCACCCCTCCACTTT.